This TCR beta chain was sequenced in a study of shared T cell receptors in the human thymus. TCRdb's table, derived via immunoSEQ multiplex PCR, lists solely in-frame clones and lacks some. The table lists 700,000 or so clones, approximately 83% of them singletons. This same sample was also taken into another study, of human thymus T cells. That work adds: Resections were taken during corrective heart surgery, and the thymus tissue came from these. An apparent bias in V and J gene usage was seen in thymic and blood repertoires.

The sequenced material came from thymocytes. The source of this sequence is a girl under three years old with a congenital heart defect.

In DNA, the CDR3 is TGTGCCAGCAGCTTAGGTTCGACAGGGAGGTGGGAGACCCAGTACTTC. It translates to CASSLGSTGRWETQYF. This chain joins TRBV7-2 and TRBJ2-5; D perhaps matches TRBD1 (7 bases). This CDR3 contains 16 residues. Germline loops: CDR1 SGHTA, CDR2 FQGNSA. V was shortened by 1 base and J by 5 bases, with 17 bases between the two germline ends.